The 21 T cell receptor beta chains below were found in one sample sequenced in a study of cytomegalovirus exposure and HLA in healthy donors. Primers: 60 Vbeta forward and 13 Jbeta reverse. Here immunoSEQ multiplex PCR was the method, and the copy in TCRdb shows in-frame clones only, minus some. The top ten hold around 7% of the sample, which has 150,000 to 200,000 clones, around 72% seen once. Input material: PBMCs. These receptor sequences come from a woman between 35 and 50 years old in good health and CMV-seropositive.

V and J are TRBV19 and TRBJ1-4; D may be TRBD1 (6 bases). This CDR3 contains 14 residues. V lost 6 bases to trimming and J lost 8 bases, with 16 bases between them. Germline-derived CDR1 and CDR2 are LNHDA and SQIVND (reference sequence). The CDR3 region has the DNA TGTGCCAGTAGCCGGGACAACAACCCCGAAAAACTGTTTTTT. This encodes CASSRDNNPEKLFF. Using reference TRBV19 and TRBJ1-4 for the parts outside the CDR3, the full variable domain is DGGITQSPKYLFRKEGQNVTLSCEQNLNHDAMYWYRQDPGQGLRLIYYSQIVNDFQKGDIAEGYSVSREKKESFPLTVTSAQKNPTAFYLCASSRDNNPEKLFFGSGTQLSVL.

The rearrangement links TRBV7-2 to TRBJ2-3; 14 bases are shared with TRBD2. Germline V gives CDR1 SGHTA, CDR2 FQGNSA. The CDR3 runs 16 residues. After removal of 5 bases from V and 5 bases from J, the junction contained 6 bases not matched to a gene. As DNA, the CDR3 is TGTGCCAGCAGCAGGACTAGCGGGGGGCGGGGAGATACGCAGTATTTT. Protein: CASSRTSGGRGDTQYF.

This chain uses TRBV21-1 with TRBJ1-1; the table assigns TRBD1, which was not confirmed against the DNA. TRBV21-1 is a documented pseudogene. The CDR3 is 13 residues long. This CDR3 is CASSKGKNTEAFF. For the CDR3, the DNA is TGTGCCAGCAGCAAGGGCAAGAACACTGAAGCTTTCTTT.

The chain combines TRBV25-1 with TRBJ1-1; D is perhaps TRBD1 (5 bases). The CDR3 totals 14 residues. The V gene lost 0 bases and the J gene lost 4 bases, with 9 bases spanning the gap. The germline V gene encodes CDR1 MGHDK and CDR2 SYGVNS. CDR3: CASSEYWQGTEAFF. Here the CDR3 DNA reads TGTGCCAGCAGTGAATACTGGCAGGGCACTGAAGCTTTCTTT.

The CDR3, as DNA: TGTGCCAGCAGCCGGGGTGAGGGATCCACTGAAGCTTTCTTT. Protein sequence: CASSRGEGSTEAFF. V is TRBV28 and J is TRBJ1-1; unclear D gene. The CDR3 length is 14 residues. CDR1 is MDHEN and CDR2 is SYDVKM in the germline V gene. The V and J ends lost 6 bases and 4 bases respectively, with 15 bases between them.

The V gene is TRBV4-2, the J gene TRBJ2-2, with 8 bases identical to TRBD1. CDR3 length: 16 amino acids. V trimming: 1 base; J trimming: 3 bases; junction bases outside the gene matches: 4. Germline V CDR1 and CDR2: LGHNA, YNFKEQ. The CDR3 region is CASSQVDRGYTGELFF. The CDR3 DNA reads TGTGCCAGCAGCCAAGTTGACAGGGGATACACCGGGGAGCTGTTTTTT.

Notes on this clone: The sample carries other DNA sequences with the same CDR3. The chain carries TRBV18 and TRBJ1-1; D not resolved. Germline V gene data show CDR1 as KGHSH and CDR2 as LQKENI. The CDR3 runs 14 residues. Trimming shortened V by 2 bases and J by 1 base, and 8 bases separated the two germline ends. The CDR3 coding sequence is TGTGCCAGCTCACCAGGCTCCCAGAACACTGAAGCTTTCTTT. Translating gives CASSPGSQNTEAFF.

Regarding this clone: The junction differs from germline at one of its ends, possibly a read error. The rearrangement links TRBV29-1 to TRBJ1-2, with 10 bases that match TRBD1. Germline-derived CDR1 and CDR2 are SQVTM and ANQGSEA. CDR3 size: 13 residues. CDR3 DNA sequence: TGCAGCGTTCAAGAGGGACAGGGGTATGGCTACACCTTC. As protein: CSVQEGQGYGYTF.

The rearrangement uses TRBV4-1 and TRBJ1-4; D is perhaps TRBD1 (6 bases). The CDR3 is 14 residues long. The germline CDR1 and CDR2 sequences are MGHRA and YSYEKL. The V end lost 4 bases, the J end lost 8 bases, and 14 bases lay between the germline ends. CDR3 amino acids: CASSPEDRPEKLFF. CDR3 DNA: TGCGCCAGCAGCCCAGAAGACAGGCCCGAAAAACTGTTTTTT.

The rearrangement links TRBV30 to TRBJ2-5; 7 bases line up with TRBD1. The assigned J gene may be wrong: the sequence end matches TRBJ2-7 better. The V gene's germline CDR1 is GTSNPN and CDR2 SVGIG (reference sequence). The CDR3 totals 14 residues. This CDR3 is CAWEQGMRSYEQYF. CDR3 sequence (DNA): TGTGCCTGGGAACAGGGGATGAGGTCCTACGAGCAGTACTTC.

V gene TRBV12-5 combines with J gene TRBJ1-1; D is unresolved. Trimming cost V 5 bases and J 2 bases, with 9 bases left between them. CDR3 length equals 13 residues. The germline V gene has CDR1 LGHNT and CDR2 FRNRAP. The CDR3: CASGLRENTEAFF. CDR3 in DNA: TGTGCTAGTGGTCTGAGGGAAAACACTGAAGCTTTCTTT.

The chain uses TRBV27 and TRBJ2-7, with TRBD1 matching over 7 bases. V lost 5 bases and J lost 2; bases outside the gene matches: 3. There are 13 residues in the CDR3. Germline V lookup: CDR1 MNHEY, CDR2 SMNVEV (reference sequence). DNA for the CDR3: TGTGCCAGCAGTCTCGGGACAGCCTACGAGCAGTACTTC. It codes for CASSLGTAYEQYF.

This clone was seen a handful of times. The CDR3 DNA reads as TGCGCCAGCAGACCTAGCGGGAACGCGGAGACCCAGTACTTC. This gives the protein CASRPSGNAETQYF. The J gene is TRBJ2-5, the V gene TRBV5-1; 9 bases line up with TRBD2. CDR1 is SGHRS and CDR2 is YFSETQ in the germline V gene. CDR3 length equals 14 residues. After removal of 5 bases from V and 5 bases from J, the junction contained 7 bases not matched to a gene. The variable domain in full, completed from reference TRBV5-1 and TRBJ2-5, reads KAGVTQTPRYLIKTRGQQVTLSCSPISGHRSVSWYQQTPGQGLQFLFEYFSETQRNKGNFPGRFSGRQFSNSRSEMNVSTLELGDSALYLCASRPSGNAETQYFGPGTRLLVL.

The chain carries TRBV11-2 and TRBJ2-5; TRBD1 might be the D (5 bases). Germline loops: CDR1 SGHAT, CDR2 FQNNGV. This CDR3 spans 13 amino acids. The germline V and J ends were trimmed by 5 bases and 3 bases, with 10 bases remaining between them. The CDR3 spells CASSPHRKETQYF. DNA for the CDR3: TGTGCCAGCAGCCCCCACAGGAAAGAGACCCAGTACTTC.

This clone came up a few times. The chain couples TRBV6-1 to TRBJ2-3, with D maybe TRBD2 (6 bases). This CDR3 comprises 15 residues. Germline V gene sequence: CDR1 MNHNS, CDR2 SASEGT. V was trimmed by 7 bases and J by 1 base, leaving 15 bases between them. DNA of the CDR3: TGTGCCAGCATCAAATGGGGGGTCGGCACAGATACGCAGTATTTT. It specifies CASIKWGVGTDTQYF.

This chain connects TRBV23-1 to TRBJ2-2, with TRBD2 matching 7 bases. TRBV23-1 is marked as an open reading frame, function uncertain. The CDR3 is made up of 17 amino acids. V lost 0 bases to trimming and J lost 4 bases; unmatched junction nucleotides: 8. Here the CDR3 reads CASSQSGLCAITGELFF. CDR3 bases: TGCGCCAGCAGTCAATCGGGACTATGCGCTATCACCGGGGAGCTGTTTTTT.

The chain combines TRBV5-4 with TRBJ1-3; the D gene is possibly TRBD1 (5 bases). V was pared by 3 bases and J by 4 bases, with 14 bases between. The CDR3 contains 15 residues. Germline assignment: CDR1 SGHNT and CDR2 YYREEE (reference sequence). In DNA form, the CDR3 reads TGTGCCAGCAGCTCCGACAGTGGGAAGGGAAACACCATATATTTT. This sequence encodes CASSSDSGKGNTIYF.

This clone turned up a few times. The chain recombines TRBV6-1 with TRBJ2-5; 7 nucleotides align to TRBD1. Per the germline V gene, CDR1 is MNHNS and CDR2 is SASEGT. Trimming removed 3 bases from V and 1 base from J; junction bases left unmatched: 11. This CDR3 contains 17 residues. CDR3 residues: CASSEVGPGQTQETQYF. For the CDR3, the DNA is TGTGCCAGCAGTGAGGTCGGGCCGGGACAGACCCAAGAGACCCAGTACTTC.

The chain joins TRBV7-8 to TRBJ1-5; 7 bases map to TRBD1. This CDR3 is 14 amino acids long. V lost 4 bases to trimming and J lost 9 bases; unmatched junction nucleotides: 9. The germline V gene encodes CDR1 SGHVS and CDR2 FQNEAQ. For the CDR3, the DNA is TGTGCCAGCAGCTACAAGGACAGGTTTCCGCCCCAGCATTTT. It translates to CASSYKDRFPPQHF.

This CDR3 is CASSTSAPRDEQFF. Written as DNA, the CDR3 is TGCGCCAGCTCAACTAGCGCCCCACGGGATGAGCAGTTCTTC. The chain combines TRBV4-1 with TRBJ2-1; 7 bases agree with TRBD2. The germline V gene has CDR1 MGHRA and CDR2 YSYEKL. The length of the CDR3 is 14 residues. The V and J ends lost 8 bases and 8 bases, in that order; junction bases with no gene match: 12.

The V call is TRBV7-8, the J call TRBJ1-1, with D possibly TRBD1 on 6 matching bases. The length of the CDR3 is 12 residues. Per the germline V gene, CDR1 is SGHVS and CDR2 is FQNEAQ. Trimming stripped 1 base from V and 10 bases from J, with 10 bases between. The CDR3 DNA reads TGTGCCAGCAGCTTAGACAGGGCGGTAGCTTTCTTT. The encoded protein is CASSLDRAVAFF. Combining the CDR3 with reference TRBV7-8 and TRBJ1-1 gives the whole variable domain GAGVSQSPRYKVAKRGQDVALRCDPISGHVSLFWYQQALGQGPEFLTYFQNEAQLDKSGLPSDRFFAERPEGSVSTLKIQRTQQEDSAVYLCASSLDRAVAFFGQGTRLTVV.